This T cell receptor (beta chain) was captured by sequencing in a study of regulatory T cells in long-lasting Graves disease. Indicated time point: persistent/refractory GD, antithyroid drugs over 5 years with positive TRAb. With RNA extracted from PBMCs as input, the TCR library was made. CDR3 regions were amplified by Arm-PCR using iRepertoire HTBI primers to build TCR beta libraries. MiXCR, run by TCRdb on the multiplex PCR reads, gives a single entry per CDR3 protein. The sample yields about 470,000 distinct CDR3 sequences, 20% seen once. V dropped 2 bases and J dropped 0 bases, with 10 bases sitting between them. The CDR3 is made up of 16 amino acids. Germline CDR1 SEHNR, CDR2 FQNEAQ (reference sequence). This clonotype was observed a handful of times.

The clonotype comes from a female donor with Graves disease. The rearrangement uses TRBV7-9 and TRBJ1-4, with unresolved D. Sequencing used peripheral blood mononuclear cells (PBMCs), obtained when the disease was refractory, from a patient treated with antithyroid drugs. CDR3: CASSLSPAATNEKLFF. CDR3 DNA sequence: TGTGCCAGCAGCTTATCCCCAGCTGCAACTAATGAAAAACTGTTTTTT.